Presented here are 13 T cell receptor beta chains from one specimen sequenced in a study of a mutant IDH1 vaccine in newly diagnosed glioma. The repertoire was sequenced with immunoSEQ multiplex PCR; TCRdb's copy has only in-frame clones and lacks some. Here the sample spans about 83,000 clones, 90% to 95% being singletons. Time point meaning: week 5, during vaccination. Topical imiquimod accompanied each vaccine dose, which consisted of 300 ug of mutant IDH1 20-mer peptide. Their recognized antigens are unknown. The sample was PBMCs, taken from a glioma patient whose treatment included an IDH1 peptide vaccine. The source is a woman between 50 and 59 years old with glioma.

V gene TRBV5-1 combines with J gene TRBJ2-7; 14 nucleotides align to TRBD2. Looked up from germline, CDR1 is SGHRS and CDR2 is YFSETQ. CDR3 length: 17 amino acids. Trimming removed 3 bases from V and 3 bases from J; junction bases left unmatched: 8. The CDR3 DNA reads as TGCGCCAGCAGCTCGGGACTAGCGGGAGTAGGGATCTACGAGCAGTACTTC. This gives the protein CASSSGLAGVGIYEQYF.

This clone showed up just a few times. V is TRBV5-1 and J is TRBJ1-1; the D is unclear. Between the trimmed V and J ends, which lost 4 bases and 1 base, there was a span of 11 bases. The CDR3 covers 14 residues. Germline V gene data show CDR1 as SGHRS and CDR2 as YFSETQ. This chain's CDR3 is CASSPDGENTEAFF. DNA for the CDR3: TGCGCCAGCAGCCCCGACGGCGAGAACACTGAAGCTTTCTTT.

As for this clone: Other DNA sequences within the sample encode an identical CDR3. The V and J genes are TRBV5-1 and TRBJ2-1; possible D gene TRBD1, 5 bases. Trimming pared 2 bases from V and 3 bases from J, leaving 6 bases between. The CDR3 sequence is 13 residues long. Germline-derived CDR1 and CDR2 are SGHRS and YFSETQ. As DNA, the CDR3 is TGCGCCAGCAGCTTAGACAGCTACAATGAGCAGTTCTTC. As protein: CASSLDSYNEQFF.

V gene TRBV28 combines with J gene TRBJ2-5; 7 nucleotides align to TRBD1. The J call is uncertain, as TRBJ2-7 better fits the DNA end. Germline V gene data show CDR1 as MDHEN and CDR2 as SYDVKM. This CDR3 has 16 residues. In DNA form, the CDR3 reads TGTGCCAGCAGTTTTCTACCCGACAGGGCCTCCTACGAGCAGTACTTC. Protein: CASSFLPDRASYEQYF.

The chain uses TRBV9 and TRBJ1-2, with D possibly TRBD1 on 5 matching bases. From germline, CDR1 is SGDLS and CDR2 YYNGEE. CDR3 size: 16 residues. V was shortened by 0 bases and J by 8 bases, with 20 bases between the two germline ends. CDR3 region: CASSVAEGSRAHGYTF. For the CDR3, the DNA is TGTGCCAGCAGCGTAGCTGAGGGTTCCAGGGCACACGGCTACACCTTC.

J is TRBJ1-2 and V is TRBV5-5, with unresolved D. The CDR3 is 13 amino acids. Germline V gene sequence: CDR1 SGHKS, CDR2 YYEKEE (reference sequence). V was pared by 0 bases and J by 2 bases, with 5 bases between. CDR3 coding DNA: TGTGCCAGCAGCTTGGAACGGAACTATGGCTACACCTTC. It yields the protein CASSLERNYGYTF.

This chain links TRBV6-5 with TRBJ2-1; the match to TRBD2 covers 9 bases. The ends lost 0 bases at V and 8 bases at J; junction bases unmatched: 8. The CDR3 is 16 amino acids. Germline CDR1 reads MNHEY; CDR2 reads SVGAGI. DNA of the CDR3: TGTGCCAGCAGTTACTCGAGGGCTAGCGGGAACGATGAGCAGTTCTTC. Protein product: CASSYSRASGNDEQFF.

This chain uses TRBV9 with TRBJ1-2; 7 bases fit TRBD1. There are 15 residues in the CDR3. The J segment lost 5 bases and the V segment lost 0 bases, leaving 7 bases of the junction unmatched. The germline V gene has CDR1 SGDLS and CDR2 YYNGEE. For the CDR3, the DNA is TGTGCCAGCAGCGTAGAGAGGGACAGCCCATATGGCTACACCTTC. Translating it yields CASSVERDSPYGYTF.

The V call is TRBV5-1, the J call TRBJ2-1; 13 positions agree with TRBD2. J gave up 7 bases and V 0 bases, and 7 bases lay outside the gene matches. The germline gives CDR1 SGHRS, CDR2 YFSETQ. The length of the CDR3 is 17 residues. The CDR3 DNA sequence: TGCGCCAGCAGCTTGGACGGGACTAGCGGGAAATGGAATGAGCAGTTCTTC. It translates to CASSLDGTSGKWNEQFF.

V is TRBV7-8 and J is TRBJ2-4; D is perhaps TRBD2 (5 bases). Germline V gene data show CDR1 as SGHVS and CDR2 as FQNEAQ. This CDR3 spans 15 amino acids. Between the trimmed V and J ends, which lost 5 bases and 0 bases, there was a span of 11 bases. Written as DNA, the CDR3 is TGTGCCAGCAGCCCCGGGGTTAAAGCCAAAAACATTCAGTACTTC. The encoded protein is CASSPGVKAKNIQYF.

This chain links TRBV5-4 with TRBJ2-1, with TRBD2 identical over 9 bases. J gave up 5 bases and V 3 bases, and 18 bases lay outside the gene matches. The CDR3 consists of 19 residues. In germline, CDR1 is SGHNT, CDR2 YYREEE (reference sequence). The CDR3 nucleotides are TGTGCCAGCAGCTCATGGGGTATAATAGCGGGAGCGGGGGACAATGAGCAGTTCTTC. As protein: CASSSWGIIAGAGDNEQFF.

Here the CDR3 DNA reads TGCGCCAGCAGCCCAGGGGCAGCGGGACCGTACCAAGAGACCCAGTACTTC. Encoded protein: CASSPGAAGPYQETQYF. The chain carries TRBV5-1 and TRBJ2-5; a weak D match, TRBD2 (7 bases). V was trimmed by 4 bases and J by 0 bases, leaving 19 bases between them. Germline CDR1 SGHRS, CDR2 YFSETQ. The length of the CDR3 is 17 residues.

This clone was detected once. V gene TRBV9 combines with J gene TRBJ1-2; 9 positions agree with TRBD1. The germline gives CDR1 SGDLS, CDR2 YYNGEE. V was clipped by 2 bases and J by 8 bases; unmatched bases: 4. The length of the CDR3 is 13 residues. The CDR3 DNA reads as TGTGCCAGCAGCGTGGGACAGGGAGGGGGCTACACCTTC. Its translation is CASSVGQGGGYTF.